One and the same sample provided the 3 T cell receptor beta chains below, sequenced in a study of cytomegalovirus exposure and HLA in healthy donors. 60 Vbeta and 13 Jbeta primers were used in PCR. Generated by immunoSEQ multiplex PCR, the TCRdb table keeps only in-frame clones and is missing some. Here the sample spans about 180,000 clones, about three quarters being singletons. Material: PBMCs. The receptors originated from a man aged 35-49 years in good health and CMV-seronegative.

The chain joins TRBV6-5 to TRBJ1-4; no clear D. This CDR3 comprises 12 residues. V gave up 6 bases and J gave up 4 bases, with 6 bases separating them. Germline CDR1 and CDR2: MNHEY and SVGAGI. This CDR3 reads CASRGSNEKLFF. The CDR3 nucleotides are TGTGCCAGCAGGGGGAGTAATGAAAAACTGTTTTTT.

The table lists this clone with a few counts. The CDR3 DNA reads TGTGCAAGTCGCTTAGCGGGATACCAGGGGCCGTTTGAAAAACTGTTTTTT. Protein product: CASRLAGYQGPFEKLFF. The chain combines TRBV12-2 with TRBJ1-4; TRBD1 is the table's D call and was not checked against the DNA. TRBV12-2 is deemed a pseudogene. The CDR3 has 17 residues.

CDR3 in amino acids: CASNRGVQQETQYF. For the CDR3, the DNA is TGTGCCAGCAACAGGGGGGTACAGCAAGAGACCCAGTACTTC. The gene calls are TRBV7-9 and TRBJ2-5, with TRBD1 matching 8 bases. CDR3 size: 14 residues. The V and J ends lost 7 bases and 2 bases, in that order; junction bases with no gene match: 6. Per the germline V gene, CDR1 is SEHNR and CDR2 is FQNEAQ (reference sequence).